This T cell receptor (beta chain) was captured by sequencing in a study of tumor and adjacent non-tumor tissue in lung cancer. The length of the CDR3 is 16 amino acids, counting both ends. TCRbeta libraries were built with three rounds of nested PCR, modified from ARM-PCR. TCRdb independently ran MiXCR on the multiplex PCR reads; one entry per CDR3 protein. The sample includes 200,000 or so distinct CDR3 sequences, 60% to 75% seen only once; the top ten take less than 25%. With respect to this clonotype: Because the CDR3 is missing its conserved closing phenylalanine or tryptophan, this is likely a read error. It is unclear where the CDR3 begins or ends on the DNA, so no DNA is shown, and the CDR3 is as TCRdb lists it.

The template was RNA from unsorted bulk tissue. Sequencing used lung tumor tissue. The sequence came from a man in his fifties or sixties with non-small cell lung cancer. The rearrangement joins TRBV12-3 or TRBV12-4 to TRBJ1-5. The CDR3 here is CASSTAGMANNQPQRL.